This TCR beta chain was observed in a study of cytomegalovirus exposure and HLA in healthy donors. A word on this clone: Its antigen remains unknown.

The CDR3 length is 12 residues. Germline V gene data show CDR1 as MNHEY and CDR2 as SMNVEV (reference sequence). V was clipped by 0 bases and J by 14 bases, with 11 bases between them. Findings of the study overall: 164 TCR beta chains were listed as cytomegalovirus-associated.

Data came from immunoSEQ multiplex PCR; TCRdb stores just in-frame clones and leaves some out. The table records more than 20,000 clones, around 97% of them present only once. The donors were part of the roughly 130-subject validation cohort, which stood apart from the roughly 670-subject first cohort. This clonotype originated in a man aged 25-45 years in good health and CMV-seropositive. This chain joins TRBV27 and TRBJ1-5; D is perhaps TRBD1 (5 bases). Sample: PBMCs. CDR3 bases: TGTGCCAGCAGTTTATCGCAGGGTCCCAAGCATTTT. Translated, it gives CASSLSQGPKHF.